The rows below give T cell receptor beta chains drawn from one sample of a study of Ad26.COV2.S vaccination and SARS-CoV-2 variants. Assay used: immunoSEQ multiplex PCR; TCRdb lists only in-frame clones, some missing. The data hold around 170,000 clones, with approximately 90% observed a single time. Source: peripheral blood, taken after recovery from COVID-19. Receptors originate from a human donor who had recovered from COVID-19. CDR3s include the opening cysteine and the closing phenylalanine or tryptophan. The order of the fields is V gene, D gene, clone size, J gene, CDR3 protein, CDR3 DNA. D genes are given only for firm matches. The size entry is marked missing in some rows and otherwise reads once, few, many or a size class.

TRBV21-1	NA	NA	TRBJ1-2	CASSEDRAYGYTF	TGTGCCAGCAGCGAAGACAGGGCCTATGGCTACACCTTC
TRBV5-4	NA	NA	TRBJ2-3	CASSLGRRDTQYF	TGTGCCAGCAGCTTAGGCAGACGAGATACGCAGTATTTT
TRBV6-5	NA	NA	TRBJ2-7	CASRRQINYEQYF	TGTGCCAGCAGGCGACAGATAAACTACGAGCAGTACTTC
TRBV7-2	TRBD2	NA	TRBJ2-1	CASSLVRGAGTYNEQFF	TGTGCCAGCAGCTTAGTGCGGGGGGCCGGAACGTACAATGAGCAGTTCTTC
TRBV19	NA	NA	TRBJ2-3	CARTTSWRSDTQYF	TGTGCCAGAACTACTAGCTGGAGATCAGATACGCAGTATTTT
TRBV29-1	TRBD1	NA	TRBJ1-2	CSVEGGQGPTNYGYTF	TGCAGCGTTGAAGGGGGACAGGGCCCTACTAACTATGGCTACACCTTC
TRBV19	TRBD2	once	TRBJ2-1	CASTSSGGFYNEQFF	TGTGCCAGTACCTCGAGCGGGGGCTTCTACAATGAGCAGTTCTTC
TRBV7-8	NA	NA	TRBJ2-4	CASSVTRGKNIQYF	TGTGCCAGCAGCGTTACCCGGGGCAAAAACATTCAGTACTTC
TRBV19	NA	few	TRBJ1-3	CASSIEGGIGNTIYF	TGTGCCAGTAGTATAGAGGGAGGAATTGGAAACACCATATATTTT
TRBV6-5	TRBD2	once	TRBJ2-1	CASRSERGGNEQFF	TGTGCCAGCAGGAGCGAGCGGGGGGGCAATGAGCAGTTCTTC
TRBV15	TRBD1	NA	TRBJ2-2	CATSMRQGATGELFF	TGTGCCACCAGCATGCGACAGGGGGCCACCGGGGAGCTGTTTTTT
TRBV7-9	NA	NA	TRBJ1-1	CASSSPGLGNTEAFF	TGTGCCAGCAGCTCACCGGGGCTGGGAAACACTGAAGCTTTCTTT
TRBV19	NA	NA	TRBJ1-6	CASSPRQNNSPLHF	TGTGCCAGTAGTCCTCGACAGAATAATTCACCCCTCCACTTT
TRBV11-3	NA	NA	TRBJ2-1	CASSLGPNNEQFF	TGTGCCAGCAGCTTAGGACCAAACAATGAGCAGTTCTTC
TRBV11-2	NA	NA	TRBJ1-4	CASSLIFGEKLFF	TGTGCCAGCAGCTTAATTTTTGGGGAAAAACTGTTTTTT
TRBV18	TRBD2	NA	TRBJ2-1	CASSSWGGNSYNEQFF	TGTGCCAGCTCATCTTGGGGGGGGAACTCCTACAATGAGCAGTTCTTC
TRBV19	NA	NA	TRBJ1-1	CASSPRAGNTEAFF	TGTGCCAGTAGTCCACGGGCGGGGAACACTGAAGCTTTCTTT
TRBV28	NA	NA	TRBJ2-7	CASSFREQYF	TGTGCCAGCAGTTTTCGCGAGCAGTACTTC
TRBV19	NA	NA	TRBJ2-7	CARRPPLPPFQEYEQYF	TGTGCCAGAAGACCACCCCTCCCCCCCTTTCAAGAATACGAGCAGTACTTC
TRBV7-6	TRBD2	NA	TRBJ2-2	CASSLGGGGTGELFF	TGTGCCAGCAGCCTCGGGGGGGGAGGCACCGGGGAGCTGTTTTTT
TRBV27	NA	NA	TRBJ1-3	CASSLSFGTSGNTIYF	TGTGCCAGCAGTTTAAGTTTCGGGACGTCTGGAAACACCATATATTTT
TRBV19	TRBD1	few	TRBJ2-5	CASSIGTGGGEETQYF	TGTGCCAGTAGTATCGGGACAGGGGGCGGCGAAGAGACCCAGTACTTC
TRBV4-1	TRBD1	NA	TRBJ1-2	CASSLRQGGGYTF	TGCGCCAGCAGCTTAAGACAGGGAGGCGGCTACACCTTC
TRBV23-1	NA	NA	TRBJ1-5	CASSQIPPGAGGQPQHF	TGCGCCAGCAGTCAAATCCCCCCAGGGGCCGGGGGTCAGCCCCAGCATTTT
TRBV24-1	NA	NA	TRBJ2-6	CATSDPEGGGANVLTF	TGTGCCACCAGTGACCCCGAAGGTGGGGGGGCCAACGTCCTGACTTTC
TRBV5-4	TRBD2	NA	TRBJ2-2	CASSAPLAGGANTGELFF	TGTGCCAGCAGCGCACCCCTAGCGGGGGGCGCGAACACCGGGGAGCTGTTTTTT
TRBV5-1	NA	NA	TRBJ2-2	CASSLQPQTTGELFF	TGCGCCAGCAGCTTGCAACCGCAAACCACCGGGGAGCTGTTTTTT